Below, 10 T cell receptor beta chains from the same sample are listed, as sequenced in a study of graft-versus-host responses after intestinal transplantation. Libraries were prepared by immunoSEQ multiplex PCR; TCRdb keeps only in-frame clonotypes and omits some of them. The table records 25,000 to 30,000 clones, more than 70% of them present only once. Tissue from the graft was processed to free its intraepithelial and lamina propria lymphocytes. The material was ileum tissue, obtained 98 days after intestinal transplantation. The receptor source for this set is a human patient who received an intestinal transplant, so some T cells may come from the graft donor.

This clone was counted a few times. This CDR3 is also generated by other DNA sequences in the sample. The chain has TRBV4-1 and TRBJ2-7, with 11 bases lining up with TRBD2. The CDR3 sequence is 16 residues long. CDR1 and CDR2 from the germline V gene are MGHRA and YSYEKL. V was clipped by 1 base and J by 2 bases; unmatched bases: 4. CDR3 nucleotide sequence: TGCGCCAGCAGCCAAGGGTTAGCGGGGGGGACCTACGAGCAGTACTTC. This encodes CASSQGLAGGTYEQYF.

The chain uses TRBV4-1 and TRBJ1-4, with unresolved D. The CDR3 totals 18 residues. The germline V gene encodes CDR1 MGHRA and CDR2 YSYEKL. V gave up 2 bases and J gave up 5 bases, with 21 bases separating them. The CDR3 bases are TGCGCCAGCAGCCAACCAGGTCCGCTTGGACGGCGGAATGAAAAACTGTTTTTT. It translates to CASSQPGPLGRRNEKLFF.

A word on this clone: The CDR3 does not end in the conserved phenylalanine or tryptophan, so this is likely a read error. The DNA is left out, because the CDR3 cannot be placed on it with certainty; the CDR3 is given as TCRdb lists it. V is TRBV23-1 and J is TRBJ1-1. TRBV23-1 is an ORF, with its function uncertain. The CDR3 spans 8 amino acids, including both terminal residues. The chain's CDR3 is CASSQSEG.

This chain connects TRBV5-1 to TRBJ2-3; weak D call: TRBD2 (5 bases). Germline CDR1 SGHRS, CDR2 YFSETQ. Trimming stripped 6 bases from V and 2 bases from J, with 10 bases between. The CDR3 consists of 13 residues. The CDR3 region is CASTSGNTDTQYF. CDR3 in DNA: TGCGCCAGCACATCCGGGAACACAGATACGCAGTATTTT. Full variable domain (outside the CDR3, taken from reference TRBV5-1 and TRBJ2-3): KAGVTQTPRYLIKTRGQQVTLSCSPISGHRSVSWYQQTPGQGLQFLFEYFSETQRNKGNFPGRFSGRQFSNSRSEMNVSTLELGDSALYLCASTSGNTDTQYFGPGTRLTVL.

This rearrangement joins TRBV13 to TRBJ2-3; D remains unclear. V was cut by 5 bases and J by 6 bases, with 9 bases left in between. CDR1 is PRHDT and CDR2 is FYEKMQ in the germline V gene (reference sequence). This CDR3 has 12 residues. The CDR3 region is CASSRLMDTQYF. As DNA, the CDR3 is TGTGCCAGCAGCCGCCTGATGGATACGCAGTATTTT.

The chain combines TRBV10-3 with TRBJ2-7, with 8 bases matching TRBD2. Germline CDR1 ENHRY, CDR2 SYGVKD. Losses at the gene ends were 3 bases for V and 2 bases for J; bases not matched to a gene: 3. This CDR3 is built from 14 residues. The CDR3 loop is CAISDHGGAYEQYF. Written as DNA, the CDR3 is TGTGCCATCAGTGATCACGGGGGGGCCTACGAGCAGTACTTC.

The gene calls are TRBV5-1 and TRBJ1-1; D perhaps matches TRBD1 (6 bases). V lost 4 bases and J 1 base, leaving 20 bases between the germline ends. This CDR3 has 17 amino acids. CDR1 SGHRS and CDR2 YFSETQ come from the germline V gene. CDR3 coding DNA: TGCGCCAGCAGCCCAAGGACAGCCCCAAATTCGAACACTGAAGCTTTCTTT. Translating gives CASSPRTAPNSNTEAFF.

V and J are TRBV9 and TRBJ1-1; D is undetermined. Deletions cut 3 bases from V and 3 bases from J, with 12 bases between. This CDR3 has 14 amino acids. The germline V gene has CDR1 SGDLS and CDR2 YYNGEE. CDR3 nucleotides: TGTGCCAGCAGCGCCTCAGGAGGTGACACTGAAGCTTTCTTT. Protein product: CASSASGGDTEAFF.

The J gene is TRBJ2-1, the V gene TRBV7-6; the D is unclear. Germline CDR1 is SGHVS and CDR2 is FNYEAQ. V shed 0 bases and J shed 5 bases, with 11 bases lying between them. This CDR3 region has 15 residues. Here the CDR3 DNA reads TGTGCCAGCAGCTTAGCGCTATCACCTCACAATGAGCAGTTCTTC. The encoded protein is CASSLALSPHNEQFF.

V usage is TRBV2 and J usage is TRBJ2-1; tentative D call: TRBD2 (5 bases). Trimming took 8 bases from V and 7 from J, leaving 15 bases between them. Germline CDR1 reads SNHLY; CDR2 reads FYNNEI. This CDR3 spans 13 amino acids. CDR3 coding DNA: TGTGCCAGCTCTGGAGGTGAATGGAATGAGCAGTTCTTC. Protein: CASSGGEWNEQFF.